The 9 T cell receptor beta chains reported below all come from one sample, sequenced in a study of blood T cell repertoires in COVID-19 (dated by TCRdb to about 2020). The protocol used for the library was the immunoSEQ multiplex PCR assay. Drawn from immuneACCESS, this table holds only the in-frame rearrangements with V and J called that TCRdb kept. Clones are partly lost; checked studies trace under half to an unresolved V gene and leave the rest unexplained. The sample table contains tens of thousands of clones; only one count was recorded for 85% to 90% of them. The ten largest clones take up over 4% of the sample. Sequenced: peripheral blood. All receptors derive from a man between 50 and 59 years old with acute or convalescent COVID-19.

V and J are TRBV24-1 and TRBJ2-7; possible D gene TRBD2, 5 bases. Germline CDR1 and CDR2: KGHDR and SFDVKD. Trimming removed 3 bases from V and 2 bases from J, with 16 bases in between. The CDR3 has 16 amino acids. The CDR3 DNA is TGTGCCACCAGTGATGCCAGCGGAGCGTCCCCCTACGAGCAGTACTTC. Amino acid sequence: CATSDASGASPYEQYF.

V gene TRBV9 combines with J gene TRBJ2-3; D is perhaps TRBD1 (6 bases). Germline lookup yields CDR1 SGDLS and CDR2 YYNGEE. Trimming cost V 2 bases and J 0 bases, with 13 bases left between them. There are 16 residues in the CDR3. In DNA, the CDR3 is TGTGCCAGCAGCGTCGAGACAGGATCTAGCACAGATACGCAGTATTTT. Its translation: CASSVETGSSTDTQYF.

The CDR3 DNA follows: TGTGCCAGCAGTCGACAGGGTCTTAATCAGCCCCAGCATTTT. This codes for CASSRQGLNQPQHF. This chain uses TRBV27 with TRBJ1-5; TRBD1 matches at 7 bases. Per the germline V gene, CDR1 is MNHEY and CDR2 is SMNVEV (reference sequence). The CDR3 is made up of 14 amino acids. The ends lost 5 bases at V and 4 bases at J; junction bases unmatched: 5.

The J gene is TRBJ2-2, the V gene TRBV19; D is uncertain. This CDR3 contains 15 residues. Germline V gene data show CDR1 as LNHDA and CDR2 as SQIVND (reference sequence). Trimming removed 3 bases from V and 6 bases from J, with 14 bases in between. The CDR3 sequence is CASSISPSSPGELFF. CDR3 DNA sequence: TGTGCCAGTAGTATTTCCCCCTCCTCCCCCGGGGAGCTGTTTTTT.

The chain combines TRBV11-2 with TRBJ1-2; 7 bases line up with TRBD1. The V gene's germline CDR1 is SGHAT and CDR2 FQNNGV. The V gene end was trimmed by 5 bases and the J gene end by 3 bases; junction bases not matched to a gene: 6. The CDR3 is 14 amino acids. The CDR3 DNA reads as TGTGCCAGCAGCCCTGGGACAGCATACTATGGCTACACCTTC. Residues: CASSPGTAYYGYTF. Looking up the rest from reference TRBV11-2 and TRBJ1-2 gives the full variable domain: EAGVAQSPRYKIIEKRQSVAFWCNPISGHATLYWYQQILGQGPKLLIQFQNNGVVDDSQLPKDRFSAERLKGVDSTLKIQPAKLEDSAVYLCASSPGTAYYGYTFGSGTRLTVV.

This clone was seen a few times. The DNA of the CDR3 is TGTGCCACCAAACTAGCGGGGAACACCGGGGAGCTGTTTTTT. This encodes CATKLAGNTGELFF. The chain has TRBV28 and TRBJ2-2; TRBD2 matches at 9 bases. V dropped 10 bases and J dropped 1; count of bases not matched to a gene: 4. The length of the CDR3 is 14 residues. Germline V gene lookup returns CDR1 MDHEN and CDR2 SYDVKM.

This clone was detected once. CDR3 bases: TGTGCCACCGGGACTAGCGGGGACACCACAGATACGCAGTATTTT. Amino acids: CATGTSGDTTDTQYF. The chain carries TRBV24-1 and TRBJ2-3; 13 nucleotides match TRBD2. With 9 bases clipped from V and 2 bases from J, the junction kept 4 bases outside the gene matches. CDR1 KGHDR and CDR2 SFDVKD come from the germline V gene. There are 15 residues in the CDR3.

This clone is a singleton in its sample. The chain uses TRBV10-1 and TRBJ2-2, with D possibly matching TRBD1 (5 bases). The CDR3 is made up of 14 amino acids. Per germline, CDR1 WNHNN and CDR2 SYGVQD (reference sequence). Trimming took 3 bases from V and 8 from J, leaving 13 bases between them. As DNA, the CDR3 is TGCGCCAGCAGTGACCCATCCAGGGCTGGGGAGCTGTTTTTT. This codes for CASSDPSRAGELFF.

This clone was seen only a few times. The CDR3 DNA sequence: TGCGCCAGCAGGGTCCCCGGGGTGAACACTGAAGCTTTCTTT. Translated: CASRVPGVNTEAFF. The chain carries TRBV5-1 and TRBJ1-1; D gene uncertain. Trimming took off 5 bases at V and 0 bases at J, with 11 bases between the two ends. Looked up from germline, CDR1 is SGHRS and CDR2 is YFSETQ. CDR3 size: 14 residues.